One T cell receptor (beta chain) is described in this entry. The antigen is not known. Per germline, CDR1 SGHDT and CDR2 YYEEEE. V was clipped by 0 bases and J by 4 bases; unmatched bases: 11. The CDR3 has 17 amino acids. Some clones are missing from TCRdb's copy, which holds only in-frame ones; the method was immunoSEQ multiplex PCR. The table shows 11,000 to 15,000 clones, with roughly 71% occurring only once. The data derive from a study of neoadjuvant anti-PD-1 for oral cavity cancer. Study results and caveats: Post-nivolumab, blood T cell clonality was significantly elevated in non-responders.

As for time point: after neoadjuvant nivolumab, at surgical resection. The sequences come from PBMCs, collected after nivolumab (anti-PD-1) treatment. The chain combines TRBV5-6 with TRBJ1-1; 8 bases agree with TRBD1. This TCR was recovered from a person between 40 and 85 years old with oral cavity squamous cell carcinoma. Written as DNA, the CDR3 is TGTGCCAGCAGCTTGGCCGCAGGGGGCCTTTTTGGCACTGAAGCTTTCTTT. Protein sequence: CASSLAAGGLFGTEAFF. The entire variable domain, with the rest obtained from reference TRBV5-6 and TRBJ1-1, is as follows: DAGVTQSPTHLIKTRGQQVTLRCSPKSGHDTVSWYQQALGQGPQFIFQYYEEEERQRGNFPDRFSGHQFPNYSSELNVNALLLGDSALYLCASSLAAGGLFGTEAFFGQGTRLTVV.